The 7 T cell receptor beta chains presented below share a single source sample, sequenced in a study of CD8+CD57+ T cells in acquired aplastic anemia. All patients picked for sequencing had shown, by flow cytometry, an expansion of CD8+CD57+ cells. The template for TCR beta VDJ and CDR3 sequence profiling was genomic DNA. Via MiXCR, TCRdb re-called the reads, giving one row per CDR3 protein. The table includes roughly 170,000 distinct CDR3 sequences, around 50% detected once. The sequencing input was sorted CD4+, CD8+, or CD8+CD57+ T cells (not recorded which) from PBMCs. Every receptor here comes from a human donor with aplastic anemia.

V usage is TRBV19 and J usage is TRBJ1-1; D ambiguous. The V end was cut by 6 bases, the J end by 5 bases, with 19 bases between. Germline V gene lookup returns CDR1 LNHDA and CDR2 SQIVND (reference sequence). The CDR3 is 15 amino acids. CDR3 loop: CASSTRLPRDTEAFF. CDR3 DNA: TGTGCCAGTAGCACCCGACTCCCGCGGGATACTGAAGCTTTCTTT. The variable domain in full, completed from reference TRBV19 and TRBJ1-1, reads DGGITQSPKYLFRKEGQNVTLSCEQNLNHDAMYWYRQDPGQGLRLIYYSQIVNDFQKGDIAEGYSVSREKKESFPLTVTSAQKNPTAFYLCASSTRLPRDTEAFFGQGTRLTVV.

This clonotype was seen a handful of times. The CDR3 bases are TGTGCCACCAGTGATCCCCGGGGGACCGGGGAGACCCAGTACTTC. This encodes CATSDPRGTGETQYF. V gene TRBV24-1 combines with J gene TRBJ2-5, with a weak D call TRBD2 (6 bases). Between the trimmed V and J ends, which lost 3 bases and 5 bases, there was a span of 15 bases. The CDR3 runs 15 residues. CDR1 is KGHDR, CDR2 SFDVKD, per germline.

The chain couples TRBV7-9 to TRBJ2-7; D remains ambiguous. Germline CDR1 SEHNR, CDR2 FQNEAQ (reference sequence). The CDR3 spans 12 residues. V was pared by 9 bases and J by 3 bases, with 12 bases between. The CDR3 DNA is TGTGCCAGTACTTCCGTCTACTACGAGCAGTACTTC. Translation: CASTSVYYEQYF. The full variable domain, in which reference TRBV7-9 and TRBJ2-7 provide the parts outside the CDR3, is DTGVSQNPRHKITKRGQNVTFRCDPISEHNRLYWYRQTLGQGPEFLTYFQNEAQLEKSRLLSDRFSAERPKGSFSTLEIQRTEQGDSAMYLCASTSVYYEQYFGPGTRLTVT.

This chain connects TRBV25-1 to TRBJ2-1; 7 positions agree with TRBD1. Looked up from germline, CDR1 is MGHDK and CDR2 is SYGVNS. V was clipped by 4 bases and J by 8 bases; unmatched bases: 5. The CDR3 runs 13 residues. The CDR3, as DNA: TGTGCCAGCAGTGCGACAGGGTGGGATGAGCAGTTCTTC. It codes for CASSATGWDEQFF.

The table lists this clonotype with a few counts. Given a much more abundant clone one base away, this may be a read error. This chain uses TRBV7-9 with TRBJ1-1, with no clear D. The CDR3 covers 14 residues. CDR1 is SEHNR and CDR2 is FQNEAQ in the germline V gene (reference sequence). CDR3 coding DNA: TGTGCCAGCAGCTTAGGTTCCGGGAACACTGAAGCTCTCTTT. Encoded protein: CASSLGSGNTEALF.

V is TRBV7-2 and J is TRBJ2-7; D gene uncertain. Trimming removed 4 bases at V and 2 bases at J, with 9 bases between. Per the germline V gene, CDR1 is SGHTA and CDR2 is FQGNSA. The CDR3 is made up of 13 amino acids. The DNA for the CDR3 is TGTGCCAGCAGCTGGCAGATGACCTACGAGCAGTACTTC. Translating it yields CASSWQMTYEQYF. Supplemented by reference TRBV7-2 and TRBJ2-7, the full variable domain reads GAGVSQSPSNKVTEKGKDVELRCDPISGHTALYWYRQSLGQGLEFLIYFQGNSAPDKSGLPSDRFSAERTGGSVSTLTIQRTQQEDSAVYLCASSWQMTYEQYFGPGTRLTVT.

The chain couples TRBV19 to TRBJ2-2, with D possibly TRBD2 on 5 matching bases. With 2 bases removed from V and 1 base from J, the gap between germline ends came to 11 bases. From germline, CDR1 is LNHDA and CDR2 SQIVND (reference sequence). The CDR3 is made up of 16 amino acids. The CDR3 nucleotides read TGTGCCAGTAGTATACTAGGAGGCGTGAACACCGGGGAGCTGTTTTTT. The encoded protein is CASSILGGVNTGELFF.